This T cell receptor (beta chain) appears in the sequencing data of a study of T cells in Graves' hyperthyroidism and ophthalmopathy. CDR1 is SGHVS and CDR2 is FQNEAQ in the germline V gene. The length of the CDR3 is 12 residues. Concerning this clonotype itself: Its antigen is undetermined. This may come from a read error, since a much larger clone is one base off.

General observations from the study: Most expanded thyroid clonotypes above 0.001 also appeared in blood. Separation of ophthalmopathy from stable hyperthyroidism was achieved by a 13 V-J model.

Amplified regions were TCR beta CDR3 sequences from RNA transcripts. The HTBI primer set served for first-round RT-PCR of the TCR CDR3. TCRdb recomputed calls from the multiplex PCR reads with MiXCR, one row per CDR3 protein. The table lists about 350,000 distinct CDR3 sequences, about a sixth of them singletons. Sequencing input: blood. The clonotype originates from a woman aged 35 to 49 with Graves' ophthalmopathy. The chain combines TRBV7-8 with TRBJ2-2, with unresolved D. CDR3 loop: CVSANAAGELFF. The CDR3 DNA sequence: TGTGTCAGCGCGAACGCCGCCGGGGAGCTGTTTTTT. Combining the CDR3 with reference TRBV7-8 and TRBJ2-2 gives the whole variable domain GAGVSQSPRYKVAKRGQDVALRCDPISGHVSLFWYQQALGQGPEFLTYFQNEAQLDKSGLPSDRFFAERPEGSVSTLKIQRTQQEDSAVYLCVSANAAGELFFGEGSRLTVL.